Listed here are 3 T cell receptor beta chains from one sample, sequenced in a study of T-cell reconstitution after alpha-beta-depleted transplantation in children. A TCRbeta library incorporating unique molecular identifiers was prepared. TCRdb processed the PCR reads anew with MiXCR; each CDR3 protein has one entry. The sample carries hundreds of thousands of distinct CDR3 sequences, roughly 16% recorded once. The sequencing used PBMCs, mostly from graft donor cells, collected 360 days after TCRalphabeta/CD19-depleted stem cell transplant. The receptor set was obtained from a male patient between 2 and 10 years old who had a stem cell transplant for acute lymphoblastic leukemia, so the T cells may come from the graft donor.

As regards this clonotype: It is likely a read error, because the conserved phenylalanine at the end of the CDR3 is missing. V usage is TRBV20-1 and J usage is TRBJ1-4; D is uncertain. With 6 bases removed from V and 8 bases from J, the gap between germline ends came to 13 bases. Germline loops: CDR1 DFQATT, CDR2 SNEGSKA (reference sequence). The CDR3 sequence is 12 residues long. This chain's CDR3 is CSAARDGEKLFY. CDR3 bases: TGCAGTGCAGCAAGGGATGGGGAAAAACTGTTTTAT.

J is TRBJ2-7 and V is TRBV6-5; tentative D call: TRBD2 (6 bases). The CDR3 runs to 16 residues. Per germline, CDR1 MNHEY and CDR2 SVGAGI. V lost 4 bases and J lost 4, with 20 bases in between. The CDR3 nucleotides read TGTGCCAGCAGTTCTGCCAGGCCGGGAGAGCGGTACGAGCAGTACTTC. Protein product: CASSSARPGERYEQYF.

The chain uses TRBV4-1 and TRBJ2-7; a possible D gene is TRBD2 (5 bases). V was shortened by 4 bases and J by 5 bases, with 12 bases between the two germline ends. The CDR3 runs to 13 residues. Germline V gene sequence: CDR1 MGHRA, CDR2 YSYEKL. CDR3 coding DNA: TGCGCCAGCAGCCCTCTTGACGGGAACGAGCAGTACTTC. Its protein product is CASSPLDGNEQYF.